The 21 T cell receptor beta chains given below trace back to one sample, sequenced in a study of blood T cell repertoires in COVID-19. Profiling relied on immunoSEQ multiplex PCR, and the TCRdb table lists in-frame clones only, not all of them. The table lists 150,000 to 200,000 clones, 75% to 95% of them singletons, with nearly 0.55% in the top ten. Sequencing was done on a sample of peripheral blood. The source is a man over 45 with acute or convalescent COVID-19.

CDR3 residues: CASQDRPNEQFF. CDR3 sequence (DNA): TGTGCCAGCCAAGACAGGCCCAATGAGCAGTTCTTC. The genes are TRBV6-5 and TRBJ2-1; D is perhaps TRBD1 (6 bases). The length of the CDR3 is 12 residues. Trimming took off 8 bases at V and 6 bases at J, with 11 bases between the two ends. The germline CDR1 and CDR2 sequences are MNHEY and SVGAGI.

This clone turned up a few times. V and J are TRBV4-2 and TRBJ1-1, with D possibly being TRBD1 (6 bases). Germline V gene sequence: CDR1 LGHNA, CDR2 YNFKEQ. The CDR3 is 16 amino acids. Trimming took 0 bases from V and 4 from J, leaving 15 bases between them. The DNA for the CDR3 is TGTGCCAGCAGCCAAGAAGTCACAGGGAGAGGCACTGAAGCTTTCTTT. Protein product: CASSQEVTGRGTEAFF.

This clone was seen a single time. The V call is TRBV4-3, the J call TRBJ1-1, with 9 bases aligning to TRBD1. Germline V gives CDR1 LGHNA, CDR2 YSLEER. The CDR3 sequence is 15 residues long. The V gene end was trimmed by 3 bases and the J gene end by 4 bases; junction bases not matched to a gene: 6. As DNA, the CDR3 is TGCGCCAGCAGCCACTTACAGGGGGCAGGCACTGAAGCTTTCTTT. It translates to CASSHLQGAGTEAFF.

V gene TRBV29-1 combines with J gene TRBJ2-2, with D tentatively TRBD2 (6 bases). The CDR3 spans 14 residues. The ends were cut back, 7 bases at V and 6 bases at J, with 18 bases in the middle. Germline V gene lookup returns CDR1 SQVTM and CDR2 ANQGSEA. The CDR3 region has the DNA TGCAGCGCGAATACCGGGAGTTGGGCCGGGGAGCTGTTTTTT. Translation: CSANTGSWAGELFF.

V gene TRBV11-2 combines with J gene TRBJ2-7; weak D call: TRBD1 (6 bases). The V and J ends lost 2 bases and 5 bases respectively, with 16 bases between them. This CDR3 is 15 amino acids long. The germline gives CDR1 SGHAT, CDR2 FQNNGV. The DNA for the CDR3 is TGTGCCAGCAGCTTACCAGGGGCGCCTCCCGACGAGCAGTACTTC. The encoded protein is CASSLPGAPPDEQYF.

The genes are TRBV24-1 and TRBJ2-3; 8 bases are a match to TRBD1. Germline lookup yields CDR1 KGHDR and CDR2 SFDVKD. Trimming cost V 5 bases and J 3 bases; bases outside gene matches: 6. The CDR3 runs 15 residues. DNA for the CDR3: TGTGCCACCAGTGCTGTGACAGGGGTTACAGATACGCAGTATTTT. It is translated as CATSAVTGVTDTQYF.

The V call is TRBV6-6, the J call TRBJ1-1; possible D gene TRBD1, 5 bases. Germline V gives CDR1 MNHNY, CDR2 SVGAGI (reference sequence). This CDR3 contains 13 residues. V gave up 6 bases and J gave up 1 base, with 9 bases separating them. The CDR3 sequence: CASSQDRNTEAFF. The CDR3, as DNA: TGTGCCAGCAGCCAAGACAGGAACACTGAAGCTTTCTTT.

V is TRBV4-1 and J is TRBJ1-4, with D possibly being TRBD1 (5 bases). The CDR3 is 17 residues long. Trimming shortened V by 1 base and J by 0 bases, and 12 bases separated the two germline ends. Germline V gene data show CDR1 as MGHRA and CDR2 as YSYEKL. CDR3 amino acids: CASSQGGRRSTNEKLFF. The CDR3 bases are TGCGCCAGCAGCCAAGGGGGCCGACGATCAACTAATGAAAAACTGTTTTTT.

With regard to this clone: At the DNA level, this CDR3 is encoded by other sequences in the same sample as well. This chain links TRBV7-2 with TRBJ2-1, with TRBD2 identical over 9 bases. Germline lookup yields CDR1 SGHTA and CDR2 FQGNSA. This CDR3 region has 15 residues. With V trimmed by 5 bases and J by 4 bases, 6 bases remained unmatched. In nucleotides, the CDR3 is TGTGCCAGCAGCCAGACTAGCGGCCTTTACAATGAGCAGTTCTTC. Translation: CASSQTSGLYNEQFF.

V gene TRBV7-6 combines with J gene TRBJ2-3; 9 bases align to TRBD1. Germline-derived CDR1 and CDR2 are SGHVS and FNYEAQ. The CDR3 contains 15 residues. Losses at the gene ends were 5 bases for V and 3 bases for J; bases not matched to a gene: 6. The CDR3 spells CASSTRTGVTDTQYF. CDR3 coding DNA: TGTGCCAGCAGCACGCGGACAGGGGTAACAGATACGCAGTATTTT. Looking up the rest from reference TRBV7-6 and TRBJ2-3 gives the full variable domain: GAGVSQSPRYKVTKRGQDVALRCDPISGHVSLYWYRQALGQGPEFLTYFNYEAQQDKSGLPNDRFSAERPEGSISTLTIQRTEQRDSAMYRCASSTRTGVTDTQYFGPGTRLTVL.

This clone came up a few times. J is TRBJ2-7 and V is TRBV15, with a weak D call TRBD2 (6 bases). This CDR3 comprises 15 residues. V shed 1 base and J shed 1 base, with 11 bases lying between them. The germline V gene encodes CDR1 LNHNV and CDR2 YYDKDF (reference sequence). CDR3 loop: CATSRGNSGSYEQYF. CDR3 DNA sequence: TGTGCCACCAGCAGAGGTAATAGCGGATCCTACGAGCAGTACTTC.

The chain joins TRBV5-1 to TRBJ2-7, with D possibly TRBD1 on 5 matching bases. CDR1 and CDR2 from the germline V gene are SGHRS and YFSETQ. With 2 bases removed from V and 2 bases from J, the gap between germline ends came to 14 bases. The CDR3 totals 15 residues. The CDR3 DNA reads TGCGCCAGCAGCTTCGACAGTACGAGGACCTACGAGCAGTACTTC. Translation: CASSFDSTRTYEQYF.

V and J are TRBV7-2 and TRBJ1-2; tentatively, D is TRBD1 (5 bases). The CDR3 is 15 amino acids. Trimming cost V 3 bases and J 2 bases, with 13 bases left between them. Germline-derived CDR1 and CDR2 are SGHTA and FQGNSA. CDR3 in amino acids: CASSLTQGYNYGYTF. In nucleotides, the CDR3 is TGTGCCAGCAGCTTGACTCAGGGCTACAACTATGGCTACACCTTC.

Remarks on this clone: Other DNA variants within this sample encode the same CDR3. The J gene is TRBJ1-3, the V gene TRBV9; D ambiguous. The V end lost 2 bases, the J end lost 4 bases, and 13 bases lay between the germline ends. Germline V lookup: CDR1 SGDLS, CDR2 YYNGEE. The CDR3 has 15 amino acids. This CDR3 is CASSVGGVSGNTIYF. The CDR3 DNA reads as TGTGCCAGCAGCGTTGGCGGGGTCAGCGGAAACACCATATATTTT.

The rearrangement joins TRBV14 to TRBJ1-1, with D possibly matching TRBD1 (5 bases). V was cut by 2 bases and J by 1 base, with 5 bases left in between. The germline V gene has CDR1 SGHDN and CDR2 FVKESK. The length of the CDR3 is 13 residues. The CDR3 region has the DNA TGTGCCAGCAGCCAACAGGGGAACACTGAAGCTTTCTTT. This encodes CASSQQGNTEAFF.

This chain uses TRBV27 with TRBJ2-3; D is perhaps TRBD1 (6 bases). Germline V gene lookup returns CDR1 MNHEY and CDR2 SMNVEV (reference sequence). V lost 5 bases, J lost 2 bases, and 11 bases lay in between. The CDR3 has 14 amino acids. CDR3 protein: CASSPYRATDTQYF. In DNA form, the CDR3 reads TGTGCCAGCAGTCCCTACAGGGCCACAGATACGCAGTATTTT.

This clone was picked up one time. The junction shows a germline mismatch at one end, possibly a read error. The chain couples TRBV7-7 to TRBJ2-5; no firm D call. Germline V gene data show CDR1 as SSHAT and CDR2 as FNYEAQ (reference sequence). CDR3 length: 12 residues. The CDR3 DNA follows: TGTGCTAGCAGCTCCCTTTCGGGGACCCAGTACTTC. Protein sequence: CASSSLSGTQYF.

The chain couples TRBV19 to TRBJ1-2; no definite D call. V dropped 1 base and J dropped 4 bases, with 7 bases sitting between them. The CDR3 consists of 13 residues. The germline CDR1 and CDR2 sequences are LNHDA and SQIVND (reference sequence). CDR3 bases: TGTGCCAGTAGTATAGTCGACTTCTATGGCTACACCTTC. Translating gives CASSIVDFYGYTF.

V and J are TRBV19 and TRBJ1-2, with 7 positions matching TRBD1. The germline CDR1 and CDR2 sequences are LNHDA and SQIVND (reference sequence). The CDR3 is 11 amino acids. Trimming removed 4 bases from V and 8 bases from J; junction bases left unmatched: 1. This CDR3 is CASSRDRGYTF. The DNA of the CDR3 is TGTGCCAGTAGTAGGGACAGAGGCTACACCTTC.

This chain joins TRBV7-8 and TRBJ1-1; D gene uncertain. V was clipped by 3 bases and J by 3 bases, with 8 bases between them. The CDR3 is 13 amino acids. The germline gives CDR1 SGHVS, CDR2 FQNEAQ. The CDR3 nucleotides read TGTGCCAGCAGCTTCACGGAGGACACTGAAGCTTTCTTT. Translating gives CASSFTEDTEAFF.

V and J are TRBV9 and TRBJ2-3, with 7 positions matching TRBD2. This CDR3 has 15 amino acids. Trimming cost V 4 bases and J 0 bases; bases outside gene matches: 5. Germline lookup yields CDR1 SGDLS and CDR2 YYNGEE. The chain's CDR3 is CASSPSGHSTDTQYF. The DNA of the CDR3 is TGTGCCAGCAGCCCTAGCGGACACAGCACAGATACGCAGTATTTT.